Below, 17 T cell receptor beta chains from the same sample are listed, as sequenced in a study of cytomegalovirus exposure and HLA in healthy donors. Primers: 60 Vbeta forward and 13 Jbeta reverse. Only in-frame clones appear in the TCRdb table, and some are missing; sequencing was by immunoSEQ multiplex PCR. The sample yields around 130,000 clones, approximately 80% seen once. The source material was PBMCs. The receptors stem from a man between 50 and 59 years old in good health and CMV-seronegative.

The chain combines TRBV6-1 with TRBJ1-4; D might be TRBD1 (5 bases). The CDR3 spans 14 residues. Germline CDR1 and CDR2: MNHNS and SASEGT. Deletions cut 7 bases from V and 1 base from J, with 10 bases between. The chain's CDR3 is CASKGQETNEKLFF. CDR3 DNA sequence: TGTGCCAGCAAGGGGCAGGAAACTAATGAAAAACTGTTTTTT.

This clone was seen a handful of times. The V and J genes are TRBV11-2 and TRBJ2-7, with no clear D. The CDR3 length is 12 residues. Trimming shortened V by 4 bases and J by 6 bases, and 10 bases separated the two germline ends. Germline CDR1 and CDR2: SGHAT and FQNNGV. The CDR3 DNA follows: TGTGCCAGCAGCTCGAGCCAAAGCGAGCAGTACTTC. Translated, it gives CASSSSQSEQYF.

The chain recombines TRBV6-1 with TRBJ1-3; D is ambiguous. V lost 7 bases and J lost 0, with 10 bases in between. The CDR3 contains 14 residues. Germline values: CDR1 MNHNS, CDR2 SASEGT. CDR3 residues: CASKNTASGNTIYF. As DNA, the CDR3 is TGTGCCAGCAAAAACACAGCCTCTGGAAACACCATATATTTT.

The rearrangement joins TRBV14 to TRBJ2-7; D ambiguous. The CDR3 contains 16 residues. V gave up 1 base and J gave up 1 base, with 14 bases separating them. The germline V gene encodes CDR1 SGHDN and CDR2 FVKESK. The CDR3: CASSQVYRRLSYEQYF. CDR3 bases: TGTGCCAGCAGCCAAGTCTATCGGAGACTGTCCTACGAGCAGTACTTC.

The rearrangement joins TRBV28 to TRBJ2-7; D not certain. This CDR3 is built from 12 residues. Germline V gene lookup returns CDR1 MDHEN and CDR2 SYDVKM. V lost 9 bases and J lost 4, with 13 bases in between. CDR3 loop: CASRRFGYEQYF. Written as DNA, the CDR3 is TGTGCCAGTCGGCGGTTTGGGTACGAGCAGTACTTC.

The chain links TRBV10-3 to TRBJ2-7; a possible D gene is TRBD2 (5 bases). This CDR3 region has 13 residues. V was clipped by 3 bases and J by 2 bases, with 8 bases between them. The germline V gene encodes CDR1 ENHRY and CDR2 SYGVKD. CDR3 DNA sequence: TGTGCCATCAGTGACGGGGTGGCCTACGAGCAGTACTTC. This gives the protein CAISDGVAYEQYF.

J is TRBJ2-1 and V is TRBV7-9, with D tentatively TRBD2 (5 bases). This CDR3 is built from 15 residues. V dropped 1 base and J dropped 4 bases, with 11 bases sitting between them. CDR1 is SEHNR, CDR2 FQNEAQ, per germline (reference sequence). The CDR3 region is CASSLVRRGYNEQFF. CDR3 nucleotides: TGTGCCAGCAGCTTAGTTAGAAGAGGGTACAATGAGCAGTTCTTC.

The rearrangement links TRBV30 to TRBJ1-2, with D possibly being TRBD1 (6 bases). Trimming removed 4 bases at V and 0 bases at J, with 15 bases between. Germline V gives CDR1 GTSNPN, CDR2 SVGIG (reference sequence). The CDR3 runs 15 residues. CDR3 sequence: CAWTPPAGANYGYTF. The CDR3, as DNA: TGTGCCTGGACCCCGCCGGCAGGGGCTAACTATGGCTACACCTTC.

This clone was detected a few times. This sequence joins TRBV13 and TRBJ2-5; 13 bases agree with TRBD2. This CDR3 is built from 18 residues. Germline lookup yields CDR1 PRHDT and CDR2 FYEKMQ (reference sequence). J gave up 2 bases and V 5 bases, and 11 bases lay outside the gene matches. The CDR3 loop reads CASSGRTSGRGDQETQYF. The CDR3 DNA reads TGTGCCAGCAGCGGAAGGACTAGCGGGAGAGGGGATCAAGAGACCCAGTACTTC.

This clone was counted a few times. CDR3 sequence (DNA): TGTGCCAGCAGTGAGGAGTTACAAGAGACCCAGTACTTC. This codes for CASSEELQETQYF. The chain couples TRBV2 to TRBJ2-5; D remains unclear. The ends were cut back, 3 bases at V and 2 bases at J, with 7 bases in the middle. Germline V gives CDR1 SNHLY, CDR2 FYNNEI. CDR3 length: 13 amino acids.

This chain uses TRBV2 with TRBJ2-5; no firm D call. CDR3 size: 13 residues. CDR1 SNHLY and CDR2 FYNNEI come from the germline V gene. Trimming cost V 2 bases and J 0 bases, with 4 bases left between them. This chain's CDR3 is CASSENYQETQYF. Here the CDR3 DNA reads TGTGCCAGCAGTGAAAACTACCAAGAGACCCAGTACTTC.

This clone was seen a few times. This sequence joins TRBV27 and TRBJ1-5, with 10 bases aligning to TRBD1. After removal of 6 bases from V and 4 bases from J, the junction contained 6 bases not matched to a gene. Germline V CDR1 and CDR2: MNHEY, SMNVEV (reference sequence). The length of the CDR3 is 15 residues. The CDR3, as DNA: TGTGCCAGCAGCATCGGACAGGGGGGGAATCAGCCCCAGCATTTT. This sequence encodes CASSIGQGGNQPQHF.

The rearrangement links TRBV11-2 to TRBJ1-5; D remains unclear. With 1 base removed from V and 7 bases from J, the gap between germline ends came to 8 bases. CDR3 length equals 13 residues. Germline lookup yields CDR1 SGHAT and CDR2 FQNNGV. The CDR3 sequence: CASSLVSEQPQHF. In nucleotides, the CDR3 is TGTGCCAGCAGCTTAGTCAGCGAGCAGCCCCAGCATTTT.

The rearrangement links TRBV21-1 to TRBJ1-4; TRBD1 is taken as the D call from the table, unchecked against the DNA. TRBV21-1 is tagged as a pseudogene. The CDR3 extends over 19 amino acids. The CDR3 loop reads CASQIPGHLFGTTNEKLFF. The CDR3 nucleotides are TGTGCCAGCCAAATCCCGGGACACCTTTTTGGGACAACTAATGAAAAACTGTTTTTT.

This sequence joins TRBV7-9 and TRBJ2-2, with D unclear. The CDR3 runs to 18 residues. The germline V gene has CDR1 SEHNR and CDR2 FQNEAQ (reference sequence). V lost 6 bases and J 7 bases, leaving 27 bases between the germline ends. CDR3 sequence reads: CASRSPGQTSSSGGELFF. Written as DNA, the CDR3 is TGTGCCAGCAGATCTCCCGGTCAGACTTCCTCTAGTGGCGGGGAGCTGTTTTTT.

This chain links TRBV28 with TRBJ2-2; maybe TRBD2 (6 bases). This CDR3 comprises 20 residues. V was cut by 3 bases and J by 1 base, with 24 bases left in between. Germline CDR1 is MDHEN and CDR2 is SYDVKM. CDR3 nucleotide sequence: TGTGCCAGCAGTTTGACTCGGGGGTCGACGGTAAGGGAGAACACCGGGGAGCTGTTTTTT. As protein: CASSLTRGSTVRENTGELFF.

This clone is a singleton in its sample. The CDR3 reads CASSQRQGAGEQYF. As DNA, the CDR3 is TGCGCCAGCAGCCAAAGGCAGGGGGCAGGCGAGCAGTACTTC. This chain joins TRBV4-1 and TRBJ2-7; the match to TRBD1 covers 8 bases. The CDR3 totals 14 residues. The ends lost 2 bases at V and 6 bases at J; junction bases unmatched: 6. Germline lookup yields CDR1 MGHRA and CDR2 YSYEKL.